One sample yielded the 23 T cell receptor beta chains listed below, sequenced in a study of PD-1 blockade in classical Hodgkin lymphoma (TCRdb year 2020). The library was generated by the immunoSEQ multiplex PCR assay. Held by TCRdb, this immuneACCESS table contains in-frame sequences only and omits some clones. Under half of the omission traces to an unresolved V gene where checked; the cause of the rest is unknown. A total of about 6,400 clones appear in this sample, about nine tenths of them only once. The top ten hold approximately 1.5% of the sample. The sample's time point, from its label and the paper: cycle 4 day 1 (C4D1), after around six weeks of nivolumab. All trial patients had relapsed after autologous stem cell transplantation, with cohorts A, B and C differing in prior brentuximab vedotin exposure. Magnetic negative selection with a Miltenyi CD4+ T cell isolation kit was used to purify CD4+ T cells from thawed PBMCs.

The material was CD4+ T cells from blood, obtained before the fourth cycle of nivolumab. The origin of the receptors is a human donor with classical Hodgkin lymphoma.

The J gene is TRBJ1-3, the V gene TRBV9; D is unresolved. There are 16 residues in the CDR3. V was clipped by 0 bases and J by 4 bases, with 14 bases between them. Germline lookup yields CDR1 SGDLS and CDR2 YYNGEE. Here the CDR3 reads CASSVGWGEVGNTIYF. The CDR3 DNA reads as TGTGCCAGCAGCGTAGGGTGGGGAGAAGTGGGAAACACCATATATTTT.

This chain links TRBV10-1 with TRBJ2-7; the match to TRBD2 covers 11 bases. The CDR3 extends over 14 amino acids. Losses at the gene ends were 5 bases for V and 2 bases for J; bases not matched to a gene: 2. Per the germline V gene, CDR1 is WNHNN and CDR2 is SYGVQD (reference sequence). DNA of the CDR3: TGCGCCAGCAGTCCGGGACTAGCGGCCTACGAGCAGTACTTC. This sequence encodes CASSPGLAAYEQYF.

This rearrangement joins TRBV6-5 to TRBJ2-3; 12 nucleotides line up with TRBD2. V trimming: 7 bases; J trimming: 2 bases; junction bases outside the gene matches: 4. This CDR3 has 15 residues. Germline CDR1 is MNHEY and CDR2 is SVGAGI. The CDR3 region has the DNA TGTGCCAGCACCCGGACTAGCGGGGCCACAGATACGCAGTATTTT. This translates into CASTRTSGATDTQYF.

This clone has only a few counts. The rearrangement uses TRBV4-2 and TRBJ1-1, with a possible D match to TRBD1 (5 bases). Germline assignment: CDR1 LGHNA and CDR2 YNFKEQ. Between the trimmed V and J ends, which lost 4 bases and 1 base, there was a span of 19 bases. This CDR3 has 17 amino acids. CDR3 in amino acids: CASSRSSGRVGNTEAFF. CDR3 DNA: TGTGCCAGCAGCCGCTCTTCGGGCAGGGTCGGGAACACTGAAGCTTTCTTT.

This chain joins TRBV7-8 and TRBJ1-3; D is possibly TRBD1 (5 bases). CDR1 SGHVS and CDR2 FQNEAQ come from the germline V gene. CDR3 length equals 15 residues. The V and J ends lost 1 base and 1 base respectively, with 8 bases between them. The CDR3 region is CASSLVGVSGNTIYF. For the CDR3, the DNA is TGTGCCAGCAGCTTAGTAGGGGTGTCTGGAAACACCATATATTTT.

This sequence joins TRBV30 and TRBJ1-2, with D maybe TRBD1 (6 bases). Trimming shortened V by 8 bases and J by 5 bases, and 21 bases separated the two germline ends. CDR1 is GTSNPN and CDR2 is SVGIG in the germline V gene (reference sequence). The CDR3 contains 14 residues. The chain's CDR3 is CAQKTFRGKYGYTF. For the CDR3, the DNA is TGTGCCCAAAAAACTTTCAGGGGAAAGTATGGCTACACCTTC.

This rearrangement joins TRBV5-4 to TRBJ2-6; the D is unclear. CDR1 SGHNT and CDR2 YYREEE come from the germline V gene (reference sequence). This CDR3 has 17 amino acids. V lost 7 bases, J lost 5 bases, and 22 bases lay in between. CDR3 loop: CASSPRVRQSRANVLTF. CDR3 coding DNA: TGTGCCAGCTCACCACGCGTAAGACAAAGTCGGGCCAACGTCCTGACTTTC.

The chain employs TRBV2 and TRBJ1-2, with D maybe TRBD1 (6 bases). Germline values: CDR1 SNHLY, CDR2 FYNNEI. The CDR3 has 13 amino acids. The V end lost 7 bases, the J end lost 8 bases, and 17 bases lay between the germline ends. CDR3 region: CASNVRQVDGYTF. CDR3 sequence (DNA): TGTGCCAGCAACGTAAGACAGGTCGACGGCTACACCTTC.

This rearrangement joins TRBV6-5 to TRBJ2-7; 10 bases align to TRBD1. Germline-derived CDR1 and CDR2 are MNHEY and SVGAGI. The CDR3 is 15 amino acids. V lost 7 bases, J lost 3 bases, and 9 bases stayed unmatched. This CDR3 reads CASTPDRGRIYEQYF. CDR3 coding DNA: TGTGCCAGCACCCCAGACAGGGGGCGCATCTACGAGCAGTACTTC.

J is TRBJ2-5 and V is TRBV5-1; maybe TRBD2 (6 bases). V dropped 1 base and J dropped 5 bases, with 9 bases sitting between them. Germline assignment: CDR1 SGHRS and CDR2 YFSETQ. The CDR3 covers 13 residues. The CDR3 region has the DNA TGCGCCAGCAGCTTGTCGGGGGACGAGACCCAGTACTTC. Its translation is CASSLSGDETQYF.

The chain is built from TRBV19 and TRBJ1-1, with 8 bases fitting TRBD1. The CDR3 is 15 residues long. Germline CDR1 LNHDA, CDR2 SQIVND (reference sequence). V lost 4 bases, J lost 6 bases, and 10 bases stayed unmatched. CDR3 DNA: TGTGCCAGTAGTACAAGGACAGGGTTATTGCCTGAAGCTTTCTTT. Protein product: CASSTRTGLLPEAFF.

The chain has TRBV5-1 and TRBJ1-5; D possibly corresponds to TRBD1 (6 bases). Between the trimmed V and J ends, which lost 0 bases and 2 bases, there was a span of 9 bases. Germline loops: CDR1 SGHRS, CDR2 YFSETQ. The CDR3 is 15 residues long. The CDR3 DNA reads as TGCGCCAGCAGCTTGGCAGGGGTTGGCAATCAGCCCCAGCATTTT. Protein product: CASSLAGVGNQPQHF.

The rearrangement uses TRBV28 and TRBJ2-4; tentative D call: TRBD2 (5 bases). This CDR3 spans 16 amino acids. V was cut by 5 bases and J by 0 bases, with 14 bases left in between. The germline gives CDR1 MDHEN, CDR2 SYDVKM. CDR3: CASSARGSRAKNIQYF. DNA of the CDR3: TGTGCCAGCAGTGCCAGAGGGAGTCGAGCCAAAAACATTCAGTACTTC.

The genes are TRBV2 and TRBJ2-7; maybe TRBD1 (5 bases). From germline, CDR1 is SNHLY and CDR2 FYNNEI. This CDR3 region has 14 residues. V was cut by 1 base and J by 2 bases, with 9 bases left in between. DNA of the CDR3: TGTGCCAGCAGTGAAGGACAGTCCCCCTACGAGCAGTACTTC. Its protein is CASSEGQSPYEQYF.

J is TRBJ1-1 and V is TRBV9; D is uncertain. Germline assignment: CDR1 SGDLS and CDR2 YYNGEE. Trimming shortened V by 3 bases and J by 1 base, and 7 bases separated the two germline ends. CDR3 length: 13 residues. The CDR3 loop is CASSAAQNTEAFF. DNA of the CDR3: TGTGCCAGCAGCGCCGCCCAGAACACTGAAGCTTTCTTT.

The chain is built from TRBV11-2 and TRBJ1-5, with 9 bases that match TRBD1. Germline-derived CDR1 and CDR2 are SGHAT and FQNNGV. The ends lost 3 bases at V and 0 bases at J; junction bases unmatched: 0. The length of the CDR3 is 15 residues. The CDR3 DNA reads TGTGCCAGCAGCTTGACAGGGGGTAGCAATCAGCCCCAGCATTTT. This translates into CASSLTGGSNQPQHF.

This chain uses TRBV6-1 with TRBJ2-7, with D possibly TRBD2 on 6 matching bases. The CDR3 extends over 14 amino acids. V dropped 2 bases and J dropped 4 bases, with 12 bases sitting between them. Germline V gene lookup returns CDR1 MNHNS and CDR2 SASEGT. Written as DNA, the CDR3 is TGTGCCAGCAGTGAAATGGGACTGGGGTACGAGCAGTACTTC. This translates into CASSEMGLGYEQYF.

V and J are TRBV6-6 and TRBJ1-1; D is undetermined. Germline V gives CDR1 MNHNY, CDR2 SVGAGI (reference sequence). The CDR3 covers 14 residues. Trimming removed 7 bases from V and 5 bases from J, with 17 bases in between. The DNA of the CDR3 is TGTGCCAGCACCTTCCCCCCAGGTGGGACTGAAGCTTTCTTT. This encodes CASTFPPGGTEAFF.

The rearrangement links TRBV2 to TRBJ2-3; 13 bases line up with TRBD2. The V gene's germline CDR1 is SNHLY and CDR2 FYNNEI. The CDR3 loop spans 17 amino acids. V gave up 9 bases and J gave up 2 bases; unmatched junction bases: 11. The CDR3 nucleotides read TGTGCCAGAGAGAAAGGACTAGCGGGAGCGAACACAGATACGCAGTATTTT. Translated, it gives CAREKGLAGANTDTQYF.

This clone has just one count. This chain uses TRBV7-7 with TRBJ2-5; 7 bases map to TRBD1. Germline lookup yields CDR1 SSHAT and CDR2 FNYEAQ (reference sequence). V trimming: 5 bases; J trimming: 7 bases; junction bases outside the gene matches: 16. The CDR3 totals 16 residues. The CDR3 is CASSPYTGVTKMTQYF. Written as DNA, the CDR3 is TGTGCCAGCAGCCCATATACAGGGGTGACTAAGATGACCCAGTACTTC.

The chain joins TRBV4-1 to TRBJ2-1, with 9 bases lining up with TRBD2. Germline trimming cut 4 bases from V and 5 bases from J; bases unmatched to any gene: 12. The CDR3 has 17 residues. Germline lookup yields CDR1 MGHRA and CDR2 YSYEKL. For the CDR3, the DNA is TGCGCCAGCAGCCCCCTAGGGAAGCGGGGGGAAGACAATGAGCAGTTCTTC. Residues: CASSPLGKRGEDNEQFF.

The V and J genes are TRBV15 and TRBJ1-6; weak D call: TRBD1 (5 bases). Trimming stripped 3 bases from V and 9 bases from J, with 12 bases between. From germline, CDR1 is LNHNV and CDR2 YYDKDF (reference sequence). CDR3 length equals 14 residues. The CDR3 coding sequence is TGTGCCACCAGCAGTGTTCAGGGTAGTTCACCCCTCCACTTT. Protein sequence: CATSSVQGSSPLHF.

The chain links TRBV6-1 to TRBJ1-6, with 9 bases lining up with TRBD1. The V gene's germline CDR1 is MNHNS and CDR2 SASEGT. J lost 8 bases, V lost 6 bases, and 5 bases had no gene match. This CDR3 is built from 14 residues. This chain's CDR3 is CASREDRGYSPLHF. CDR3 bases: TGTGCCAGCAGAGAGGACAGGGGATATTCACCCCTCCACTTT.